The T cell receptor beta chain under discussion was sequenced for a study of cytomegalovirus exposure and HLA in healthy donors listed by TCRdb under 2017. At the level of the whole study: An earlier analysis of 587 of the donors reported 276 Gb of sequence data and 95 million to 140 million unique TCR beta sequences obtained from around 180 million T cells. An early release that covered fewer than 800 HLA-typed donors contained about 300 gigabases of sequencing data and tens of millions of unique TCR sequences. The genetic ancestry cluster associated with self-reported Caucasian donors included around four fifths of the 398 genotyped donors. The aim of the study was to test whether cataloging public T cell receptors could identify signatures of past pathogen exposure. The T cell repertoires of about 700 subjects were profiled by immunosequencing and related to cytomegalovirus serostatus. Besides the first cohort of about 730 subjects, a separate validation cohort made up of around 120 different subjects was used. The study combined high-throughput TCR immunosequencing, statistical association of individual TCRs with disease status, and machine learning to predict cytomegalovirus infection status. To study patterns of TCR occurrence, a later analysis re-analyzed previously published TCR beta repertoires from just over 650 donors and added high-resolution HLA genotyping. In the later analysis, no new phenotypic data were used to find candidate immune exposures; instead, reliance was placed on TCR beta sequences and their occurrence across donors. In an earlier analysis of roughly 600 of the donors, high-throughput TCR beta sequencing was used to judge whether each TCR beta V gene segment behaved as functional or pseudogenic. Alongside the repertoire data, information on donor age, sex, ethnicity and CMV serostatus was compiled. In a later genetic analysis, genome-wide SNP genotypes for about three fifths of the roughly 670 donors were used, and that subset was treated as a discovery cohort. All discovery cohort repertoires had been generated on a single sequencing platform. Both class I and class II loci were covered by HLA typing, at four-digit resolution. The number of donors typed differed by locus, with roughly 629-640 for A, B, C, DRB1 and DQB1, more than 500 for DQA1, 606 for DPA1, and 450 to 480 for DPB1. Roughly five DR-DQ haplotypes were handled as single units for association and clustering, since linkage in the cohort was strong. Among a few hundred genotyped donors of the cohort, an average of approximately 240,000 unique TCR beta nucleotide sequences were sequenced per donor, roughly 20% of them non-productive.

The cohort consisted of fewer than 700 healthy bone marrow donors. All cohort members were sampled while nominally healthy, although unrecorded immune exposures were likely present. The donor was CMV seropositive and belonged to the group of more than 250 seropositive cohort members. Every donor gave a peripheral blood sample, and the peripheral blood mononuclear cells from that sample were used for TCR beta sequencing. The Qiagen DNeasy Blood Extraction Kit was used to extract genomic DNA from the blood cell samples. In the germline V gene, CDR1 corresponds to ENHRY and CDR2 to SYGVKD. V drops 4 bases and J drops 2 bases, leaving 9 bases in between. The CDR3 starts with the cysteine, ends with the phenylalanine, and has 13 residues. The DNA shown is the 39-base CDR3, in frame from base 1. This clone was detected only a few times. Its antigen remains undetermined. There are no base qualities to consult, and no much larger clone falls within one base.

Broader findings and caveats from the paper: A group of highly shared sequence variants was considered likely to be a technical artifact of the sequencing pipeline. A few of the identified cytomegalovirus-associated TCR beta chains were confirmed in vitro to be specific for cytomegalovirus antigens. The presence/absence analyses assumed that sequencing depth was roughly uniform across donors, and that assumption may not be true. Compared with the roughly 700-donor mean, donors in an Asian-associated ancestry cluster had fewer N-insertions in productive TCRs, according to a later genetic analysis. The study gave a list of 150 to 200 TCR beta chains associated with cytomegalovirus. Assigning TCR associations to individual alleles was difficult when HLA alleles, especially DR and DQ, strongly co-occurred. CMV serostatus was the only immune exposure information available for the cohort. Over 15 rarely observed V segments, including chromosome 9 orphons, were excluded from the earlier analysis of just under 600 of the donors because counts were too low. Linkage disequilibrium might explain the correlated functional status among segregating V segments, but an unknown experimental factor could not be excluded. The authors suggested that the approach could potentially be extended to other disease states and immunological phenotypes. In a later genetic analysis, a missense DCLRE1C variant was associated with V-gene and J-gene trimming of TCR beta chains, and the association was replicated in an independent cohort. The cohort was sequenced for TCR beta chains only, and without alpha or paired-chain data the features that could be detected were limited. The classifier was reported to diagnose cytomegalovirus status with high specificity and sensitivity in both the original cohort and the validation cohort. In a later analysis, TCR association rates were found to vary across HLA loci, with the most associated TCRs seen for DRB1 alleles and the fewest for HLA-C alleles. Several of the top co-occurrence clusters appeared to be linked to parvovirus B19, influenza, CMV and Epstein-Barr virus, according to a later analysis. In a later analysis, HLA-associated TCR beta chains showed more clonal expansion and lower generation probabilities than non-associated chains that were equally common. Because some donors lacked HLA typing at each locus, the association tests relied only on the typed subset. Some IMGT-functional V segments, including TRBV6-2 and TRBV6-3, could not be distinguished by the 87-base-pair reads and were therefore excluded. An earlier analysis of around 500 of the donors showed that most TCR beta V segments appeared in productive rearrangements either about 87% or about 30% of the time, which broadly matched IMGT annotations. In a later analysis, 16,951 TCR beta sequences were associated with specific HLA alleles at a false discovery rate of 0.05. A later analysis found that most CMV-associated TCR beta chains appeared HLA-restricted, with HLA associations seemingly driven largely by CMV exposure. Across donors, most TCR sequences were observed very rarely, whereas some public TCRs were present in many individuals. A further reported finding was that TCR beta sequences accurately predicted the HLA-A and HLA-B alleles for most subjects in the first cohort.

To prepare the library, the immunoSEQ multiplex PCR assay was applied. The multiplex PCR relied on a mix of 60 forward primers for TCR Vbeta segments and 13 reverse primers for TCR Jbeta segments. A multiplex PCR assay on genomic DNA amplified the CDR3 region of rearranged TCR beta genes. The Illumina HiSeq System was used to sequence the amplified TCR beta libraries as 87-base-pair reads. In the original analysis: A later analysis tallied around 80 million unique TCR beta chains across the approximately 670 repertoires, and about 10 million of those chains were shared by two or more donors. Raw reads were error-corrected and collapsed into unique sequences by a nearest-neighbor algorithm in which closely related sequences were merged to remove PCR and sequencing errors. To assign V, D and J gene segments, CDR3 sequences were aligned to IMGT reference sequences. For a sequence to be retained, a match of at least six nucleotides to both a V gene segment and a J gene segment was required. A rearrangement counted as productive if the CDR3 had no stop codons and remained in frame with V and J, and every other rearrangement counted as non-productive. CDR3 was defined according to IMGT convention as the region running from the second conserved V-encoded cysteine to the conserved J-encoded phenylalanine. In an earlier analysis of more than 550 of the donors, sequences lacking an unambiguous match to a single V gene segment were excluded. An earlier analysis of a few hundred of the donors called V segments functional above 56.7% productive rearrangements and segregating when the between-donor standard deviation exceeded 5%. To diagnose cytomegalovirus status from the catalog of TCR beta chain sequences, a statistical classification framework was built. V and J gene assignment, in a later analysis, came from comparing TCR nucleotide sequences with IMGT/GENE-DB human TR gene sequences. In a later analysis, CDR3 sequences and most-parsimonious VDJ recombination scenarios were assigned using the TCRdist pipeline. In a later analysis, each TCR beta chain was defined by its CDR3 amino acid sequence together with its V-gene family, and reads lacking a unique V-gene family were excluded. As a way to deal with suspected cross-contamination and a sequencing artifact, a later analysis dropped hundreds of nucleotide sequences that were highly shared and had low generation probability. A later analysis calculated a clonal expansion index for each public chain from normalized within-repertoire ranks of inferred template counts. Generation probabilities in a later analysis came from a VDJ recombination model fitted to out-of-frame rearrangements, and those results were checked against IGoR. A later analysis scored TCR-TCR, TCR-HLA and TCR-CMV co-occurrence with hypergeometric tests, applying a repertoire-size bias correction to TCR pairs. False discovery rates were estimated in a later analysis by permuting HLA or CMV assignments 20 times. In a later analysis, co-occurring TCRs were grouped with DBSCAN, and TCRdist sequence similarity was added when clustering was performed within HLA-allele-positive subsets. Co-occurrence clustering excluded repertoires with fewer than 30,000 or more than 120,000 public chains, plus five with anomalous nucleotide sharing. What TCRdb holds here is the immuneACCESS table cut down to in-frame rearrangements. Part of the clones is not present; checked against another copy, under half of the missing clones reflect an unresolved V gene, and the others are unexplained. V, J and clone size derive from that table, while D and trimming were established from the DNA sequence. The sample yields approximately 170,000 clones; about 63% were counted once. Around 2.8% of the sample rests with the top ten.

Sequencing used PBMCs. The sequence was collected from a woman aged 40 to 50 in good health and CMV-seropositive. The chain uses TRBV10-3 and TRBJ2-7, with the D gene not clear enough to name. The CDR3 reads CAISVGVTYEQYF. The nucleotides are TGTGCCATCAGTGTCGGAGTCACCTACGAGCAGTACTTC.